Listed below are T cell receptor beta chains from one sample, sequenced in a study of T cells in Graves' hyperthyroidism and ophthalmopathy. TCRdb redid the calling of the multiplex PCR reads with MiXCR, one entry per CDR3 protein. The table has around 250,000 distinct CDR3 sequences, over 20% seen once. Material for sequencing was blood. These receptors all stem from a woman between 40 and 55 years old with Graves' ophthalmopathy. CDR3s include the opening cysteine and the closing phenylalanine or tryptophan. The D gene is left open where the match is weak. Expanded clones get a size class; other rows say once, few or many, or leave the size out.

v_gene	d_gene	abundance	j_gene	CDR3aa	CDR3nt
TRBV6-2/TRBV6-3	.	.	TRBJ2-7	CASRSSAYYEQYF	TGTGCCAGCAGATCATCGGCCTACTACGAGCAGTACTTC
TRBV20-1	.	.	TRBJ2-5	CSARFKRETQYF	TGCAGTGCTAGATTCAAAAGAGAGACCCAGTACTTC
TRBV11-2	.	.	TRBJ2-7	CASSLVAARPYEQYF	TGTGCCAGCAGCTTAGTGGCAGCTAGACCCTACGAGCAGTACTTC
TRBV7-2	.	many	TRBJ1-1	CASSRGTMNTEAFF	TGTGCCAGCAGCAGAGGGACAATGAACACTGAAGCTTTCTTT
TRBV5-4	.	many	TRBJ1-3	CATRRDLPLSGNTIYF	TGTGCCACCCGCCGGGACCTACCCCTCTCTGGAAACACCATATATTTT
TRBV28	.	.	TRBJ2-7	CASSLGPGRRVDEQYF	TGTGCCAGCAGCTTAGGTCCGGGACGTCGTGTCGACGAGCAGTACTTC
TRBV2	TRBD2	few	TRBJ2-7	CALGAGGREQYF	TGTGCCTTGGGGGCGGGAGGCCGAGAGCAGTACTTC
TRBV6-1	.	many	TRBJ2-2	CASSEVLKGFTGELFF	TGTGCCAGCAGTGAAGTGTTGAAGGGATTCACCGGGGAGCTGTTTTTT
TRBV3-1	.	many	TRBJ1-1	CASSFRTGNEAFF	TGTGCCAGCAGCTTCCGAACCGGGAATGAAGCTTTCTTT
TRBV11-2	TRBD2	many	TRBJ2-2	CASSLDMFGTSGNTGELFF	TGTGCCAGCAGCTTAGATATGTTTGGGACTAGCGGTAACACCGGGGAGCTGTTTTTT
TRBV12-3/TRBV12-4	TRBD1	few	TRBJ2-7	CASRPGTGASTSYEQYF	TGTGCCAGCAGGCCCGGGACAGGGGCCTCCACCTCCTACGAGCAGTACTTC
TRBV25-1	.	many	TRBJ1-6	CASTIGNSPLHF	TGTGCCAGCACCATTGGTAATTCACCCCTCCACTTT
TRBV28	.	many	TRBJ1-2	CASNPRVLLPGYTF	TGTGCCAGCAATCCGAGGGTTCTTCTACCTGGCTACACCTTC
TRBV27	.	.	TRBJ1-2	CASSYTGSNYGYTF	TGTGCCAGCAGTTATACGGGGTCTAACTATGGCTACACCTTC
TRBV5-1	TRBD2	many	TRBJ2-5	CASRRPSGDQETQYF	TGCGCCAGCAGGCGTCCTAGCGGGGACCAAGAGACCCAGTACTTC
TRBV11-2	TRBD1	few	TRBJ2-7	CASSLKMDRKPSYEQYF	TGTGCCAGCAGCTTAAAAATGGACAGGAAGCCCTCCTACGAGCAGTACTTC
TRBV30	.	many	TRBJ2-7	CAWSVGAGTYEQYF	TGTGCCTGGAGTGTAGGGGCGGGAACCTACGAGCAGTACTTC
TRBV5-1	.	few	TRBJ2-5	CASSLEGRETQYF	TGCGCCAGCAGCTTGGAAGGACGGGAGACCCAGTACTTC
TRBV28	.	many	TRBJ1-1	CASSSPGHQGWTEAFF	TGTGCCAGCAGTTCCCCTGGGCACCAAGGGTGGACTGAAGCTTTCTTT
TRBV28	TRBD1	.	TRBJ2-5	CASSLMTGEEQETQYF	TGTGCCAGCAGTTTAATGACAGGGGAGGAACAAGAGACACAGTACTTC